One TCR beta chain is described in this entry. This record belongs to a study of Ad26.COV2.S vaccination and SARS-CoV-2 variants. Background on the study: The donor was enrolled in the Ad26.COV2.S arm of the COV1001 trial.

The assay was immunoSEQ multiplex PCR, and TCRdb's table has in-frame clones only and misses some. Among around 300,000 clones listed, around 89% were seen once. Treatment described: some 20 received Ad26.COV2.S at low or high dose, single or two shots; about 5 received placebo; per-sample allocation not given. Day 63 following the first vaccine or placebo injection was when the samples were taken. Recruitment in Boston yielded a donor of adult age, 18-55 years. V was shortened by 4 bases and J by 5 bases, with 12 bases between the two germline ends. This CDR3 has 14 residues. The germline CDR1 and CDR2 sequences are MNHEY and SVGEGT.

The chain links TRBV6-2 or TRBV6-3 to TRBJ1-5; weak D call: TRBD1 (6 bases). The material was peripheral blood, obtained in a trial of Ad26.COV2.S vaccine versus placebo. The TCR sequence derives from a person between 18 and 59 years old who received the Ad26.COV2.S COVID-19 vaccine or a placebo. The CDR3 is CASSSRYRDQPQHF. CDR3 nucleotides: TGTGCCAGCAGTTCTCGCTACAGGGATCAGCCCCAGCATTTT.